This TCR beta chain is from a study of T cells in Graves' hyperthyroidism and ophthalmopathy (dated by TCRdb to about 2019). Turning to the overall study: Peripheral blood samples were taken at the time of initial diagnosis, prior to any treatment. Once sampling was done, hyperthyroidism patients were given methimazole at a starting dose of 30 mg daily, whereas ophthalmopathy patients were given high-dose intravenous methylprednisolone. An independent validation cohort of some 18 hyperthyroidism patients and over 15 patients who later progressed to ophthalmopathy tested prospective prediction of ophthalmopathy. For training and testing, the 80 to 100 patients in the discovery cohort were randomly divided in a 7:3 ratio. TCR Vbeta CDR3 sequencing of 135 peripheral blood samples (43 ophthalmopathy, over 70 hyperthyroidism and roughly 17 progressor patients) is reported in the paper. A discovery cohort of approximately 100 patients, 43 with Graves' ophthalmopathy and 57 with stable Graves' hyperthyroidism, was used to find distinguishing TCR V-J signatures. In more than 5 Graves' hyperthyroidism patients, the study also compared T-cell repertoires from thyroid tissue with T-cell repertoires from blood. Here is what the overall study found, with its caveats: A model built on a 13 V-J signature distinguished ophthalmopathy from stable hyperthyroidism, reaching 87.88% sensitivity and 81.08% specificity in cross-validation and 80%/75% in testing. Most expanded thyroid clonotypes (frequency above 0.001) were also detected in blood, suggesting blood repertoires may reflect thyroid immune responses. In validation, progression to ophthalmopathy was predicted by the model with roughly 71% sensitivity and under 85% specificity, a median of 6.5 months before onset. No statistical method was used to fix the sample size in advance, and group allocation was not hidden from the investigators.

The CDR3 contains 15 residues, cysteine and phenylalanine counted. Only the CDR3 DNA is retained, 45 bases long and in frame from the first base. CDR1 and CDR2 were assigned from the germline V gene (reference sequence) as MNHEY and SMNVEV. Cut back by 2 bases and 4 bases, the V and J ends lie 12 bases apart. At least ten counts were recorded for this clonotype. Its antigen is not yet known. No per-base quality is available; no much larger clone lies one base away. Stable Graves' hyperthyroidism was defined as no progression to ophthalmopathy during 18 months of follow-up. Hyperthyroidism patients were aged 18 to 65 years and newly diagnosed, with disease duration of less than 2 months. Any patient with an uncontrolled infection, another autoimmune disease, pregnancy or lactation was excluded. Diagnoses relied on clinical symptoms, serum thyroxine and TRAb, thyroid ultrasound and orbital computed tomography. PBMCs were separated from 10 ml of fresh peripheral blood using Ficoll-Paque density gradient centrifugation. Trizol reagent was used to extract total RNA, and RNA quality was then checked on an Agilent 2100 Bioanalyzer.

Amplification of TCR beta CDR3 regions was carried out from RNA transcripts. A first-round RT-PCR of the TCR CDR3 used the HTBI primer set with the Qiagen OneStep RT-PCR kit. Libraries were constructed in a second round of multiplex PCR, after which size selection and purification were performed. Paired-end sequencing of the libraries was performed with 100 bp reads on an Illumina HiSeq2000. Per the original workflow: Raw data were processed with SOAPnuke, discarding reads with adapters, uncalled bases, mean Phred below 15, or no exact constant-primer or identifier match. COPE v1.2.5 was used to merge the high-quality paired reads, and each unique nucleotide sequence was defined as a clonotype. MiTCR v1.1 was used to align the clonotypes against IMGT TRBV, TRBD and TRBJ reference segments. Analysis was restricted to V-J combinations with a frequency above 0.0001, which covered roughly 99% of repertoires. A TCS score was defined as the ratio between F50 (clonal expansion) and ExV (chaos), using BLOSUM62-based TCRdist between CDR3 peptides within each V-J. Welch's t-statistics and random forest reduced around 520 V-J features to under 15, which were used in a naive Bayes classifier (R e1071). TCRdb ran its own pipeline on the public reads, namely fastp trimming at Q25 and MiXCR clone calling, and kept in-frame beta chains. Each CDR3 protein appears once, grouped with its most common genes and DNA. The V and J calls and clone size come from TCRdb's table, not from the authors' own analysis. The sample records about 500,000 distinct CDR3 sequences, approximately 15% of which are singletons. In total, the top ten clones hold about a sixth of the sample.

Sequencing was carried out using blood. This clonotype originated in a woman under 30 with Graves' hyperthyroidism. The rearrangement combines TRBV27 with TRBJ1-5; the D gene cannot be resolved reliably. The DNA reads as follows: TGTGCCAGCAGTTTAACGTCGGCCGTTAATCAGCCCCAGCATTTT. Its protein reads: CASSLTSAVNQPQHF.